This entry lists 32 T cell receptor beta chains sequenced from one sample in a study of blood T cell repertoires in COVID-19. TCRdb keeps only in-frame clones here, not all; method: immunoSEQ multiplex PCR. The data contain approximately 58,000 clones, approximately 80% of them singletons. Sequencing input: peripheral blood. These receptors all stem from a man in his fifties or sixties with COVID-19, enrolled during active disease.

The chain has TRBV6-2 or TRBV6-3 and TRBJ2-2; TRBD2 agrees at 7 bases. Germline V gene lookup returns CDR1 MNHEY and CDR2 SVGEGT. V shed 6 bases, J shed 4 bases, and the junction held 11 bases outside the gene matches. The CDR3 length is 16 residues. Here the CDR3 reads CASSPGRERSTGELFF. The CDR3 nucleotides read TGTGCCAGCAGCCCCGGGCGGGAGAGGTCCACCGGGGAGCTGTTTTTT.

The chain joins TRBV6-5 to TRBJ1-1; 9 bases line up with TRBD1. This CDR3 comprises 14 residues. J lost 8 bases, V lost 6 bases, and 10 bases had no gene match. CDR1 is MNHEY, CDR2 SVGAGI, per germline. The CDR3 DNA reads TGTGCCAGCAGACCGGGACAGGGTCTTTCCGAAGCTTTCTTT. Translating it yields CASRPGQGLSEAFF.

The CDR3 DNA sequence: TGTGCCAGCAGCTCCACGGGACAATTTGGCTACACCTTC. This sequence encodes CASSSTGQFGYTF. The rearrangement uses TRBV11-2 and TRBJ1-2, with D possibly matching TRBD1 (6 bases). Germline CDR1 SGHAT, CDR2 FQNNGV. Trimming left V 4 bases short and J 7 bases short, with 13 bases between. The CDR3 runs 13 residues.

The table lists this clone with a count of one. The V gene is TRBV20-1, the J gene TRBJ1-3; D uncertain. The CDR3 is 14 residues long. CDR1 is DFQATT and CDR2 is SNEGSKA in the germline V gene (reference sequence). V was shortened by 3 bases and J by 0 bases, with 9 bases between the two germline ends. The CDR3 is CSASLESSGNTIYF. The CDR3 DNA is TGCAGTGCTAGTTTGGAGAGCTCTGGAAACACCATATATTTT.

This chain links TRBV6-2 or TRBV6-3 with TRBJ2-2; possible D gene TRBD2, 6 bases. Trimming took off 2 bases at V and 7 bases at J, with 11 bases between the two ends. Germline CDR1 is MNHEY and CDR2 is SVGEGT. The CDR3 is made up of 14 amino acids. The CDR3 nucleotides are TGTGCCAGCAGTTACGACGGGAGTGTCGGGGAGCTGTTTTTT. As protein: CASSYDGSVGELFF.

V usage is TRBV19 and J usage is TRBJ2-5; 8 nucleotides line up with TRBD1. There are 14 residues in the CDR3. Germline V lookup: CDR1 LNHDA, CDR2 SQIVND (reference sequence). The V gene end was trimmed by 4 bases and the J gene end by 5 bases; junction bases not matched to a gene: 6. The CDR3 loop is CASSTRTGRETQYF. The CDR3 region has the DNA TGTGCCAGTAGTACCCGGACAGGGCGGGAGACCCAGTACTTC.

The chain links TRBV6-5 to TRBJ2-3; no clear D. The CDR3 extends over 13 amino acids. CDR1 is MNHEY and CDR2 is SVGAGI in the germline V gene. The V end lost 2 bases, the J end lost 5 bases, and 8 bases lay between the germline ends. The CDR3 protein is CASSYVTGDTQYF. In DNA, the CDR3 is TGTGCCAGCAGTTACGTGACGGGAGATACGCAGTATTTT.

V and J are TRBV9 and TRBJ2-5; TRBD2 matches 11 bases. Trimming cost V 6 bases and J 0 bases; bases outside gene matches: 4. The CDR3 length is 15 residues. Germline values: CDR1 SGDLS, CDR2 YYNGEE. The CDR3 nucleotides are TGTGCCAGCACACGACTAGCGGGATACCAAGAGACCCAGTACTTC. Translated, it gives CASTRLAGYQETQYF.

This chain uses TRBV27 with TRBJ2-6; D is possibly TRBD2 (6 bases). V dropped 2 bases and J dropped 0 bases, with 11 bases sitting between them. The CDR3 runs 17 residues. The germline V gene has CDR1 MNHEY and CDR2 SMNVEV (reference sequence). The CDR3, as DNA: TGTGCCAGCAGTTTAGTCCAGGGAGGCTCTGGGGCCAACGTCCTGACTTTC. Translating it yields CASSLVQGGSGANVLTF. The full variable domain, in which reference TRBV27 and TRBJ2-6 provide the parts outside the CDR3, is EAQVTQNPRYLITVTGKKLTVTCSQNMNHEYMSWYRQDPGLGLRQIYYSMNVEVTDKGDVPEGYKVSRKEKRNFPLILESPSPNQTSLYFCASSLVQGGSGANVLTFGAGSRLTVL.

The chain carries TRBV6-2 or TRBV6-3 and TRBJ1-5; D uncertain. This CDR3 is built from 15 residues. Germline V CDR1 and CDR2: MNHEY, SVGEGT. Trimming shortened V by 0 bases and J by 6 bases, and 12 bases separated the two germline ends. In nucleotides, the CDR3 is TGTGCCAGCAGTTACTCGGGAGGAGGGCGTCAGCCCCAGCATTTT. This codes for CASSYSGGGRQPQHF.

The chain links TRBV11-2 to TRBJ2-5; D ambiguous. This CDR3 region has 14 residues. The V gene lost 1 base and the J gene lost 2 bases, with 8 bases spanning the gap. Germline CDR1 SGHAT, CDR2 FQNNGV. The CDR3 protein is CASSLAHIQETQYF. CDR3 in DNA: TGTGCCAGCAGCTTAGCTCACATTCAAGAGACCCAGTACTTC.

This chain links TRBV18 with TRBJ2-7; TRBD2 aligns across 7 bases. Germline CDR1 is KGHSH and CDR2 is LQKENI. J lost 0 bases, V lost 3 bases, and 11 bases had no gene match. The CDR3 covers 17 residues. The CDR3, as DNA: TGTGCCAGCTCACCGGGGGACGCGAGCGGGGCCTCCTACGAGCAGTACTTC. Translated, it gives CASSPGDASGASYEQYF.

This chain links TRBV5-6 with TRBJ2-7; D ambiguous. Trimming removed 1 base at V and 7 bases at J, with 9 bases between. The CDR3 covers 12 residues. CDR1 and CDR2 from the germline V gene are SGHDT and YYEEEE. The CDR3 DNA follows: TGTGCCAGCAGCTTGATCTCCGGGGAGCAGTACTTC. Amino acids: CASSLISGEQYF.

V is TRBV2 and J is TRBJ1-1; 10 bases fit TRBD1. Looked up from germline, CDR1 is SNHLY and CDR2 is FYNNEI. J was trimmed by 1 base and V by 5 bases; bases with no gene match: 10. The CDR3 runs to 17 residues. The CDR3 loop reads CASSYDRGLGENTEAFF. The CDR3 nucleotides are TGTGCCAGCAGTTATGACAGGGGGCTCGGGGAGAACACTGAAGCTTTCTTT.

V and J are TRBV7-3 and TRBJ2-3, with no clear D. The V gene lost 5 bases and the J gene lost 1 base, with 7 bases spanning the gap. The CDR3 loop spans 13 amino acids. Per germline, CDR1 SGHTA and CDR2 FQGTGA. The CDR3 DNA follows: TGTGCCAGCAGCCCCTACCGCACAGATACGCAGTATTTT. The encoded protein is CASSPYRTDTQYF.

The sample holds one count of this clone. The CDR3 is CASSVSGLAGKVSREQFF. The CDR3 DNA is TGTGCCAGCAGCGTAAGTGGGCTAGCGGGGAAAGTTAGTAGGGAGCAGTTCTTC. The chain recombines TRBV9 with TRBJ2-1, with 9 nucleotides matching TRBD2. V was clipped by 1 base and J by 10 bases; unmatched bases: 18. The CDR3 spans 18 residues. Germline lookup yields CDR1 SGDLS and CDR2 YYNGEE.

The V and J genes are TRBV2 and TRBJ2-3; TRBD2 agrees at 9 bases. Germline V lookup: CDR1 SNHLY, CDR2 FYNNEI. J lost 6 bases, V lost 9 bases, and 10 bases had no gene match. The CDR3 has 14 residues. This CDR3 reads CASLAGGYHDTQYF. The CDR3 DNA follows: TGTGCCAGTCTTGCGGGAGGGTATCATGATACGCAGTATTTT. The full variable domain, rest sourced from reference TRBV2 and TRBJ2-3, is EPEVTQTPSHQVTQMGQEVILRCVPISNHLYFYWYRQILGQKVEFLVSFYNNEISEKSEIFDDQFSVERPDGSNFTLKIRSTKLEDSAMYFCASLAGGYHDTQYFGPGTRLTVL.

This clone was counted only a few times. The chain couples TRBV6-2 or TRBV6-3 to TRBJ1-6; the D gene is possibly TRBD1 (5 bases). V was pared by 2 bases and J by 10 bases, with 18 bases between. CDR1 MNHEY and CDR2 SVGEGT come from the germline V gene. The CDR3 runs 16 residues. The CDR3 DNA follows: TGTGCCAGCAGTTACCCAGGGCCAGGGAGGGGATCACCCCTCCACTTT. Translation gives CASSYPGPGRGSPLHF.

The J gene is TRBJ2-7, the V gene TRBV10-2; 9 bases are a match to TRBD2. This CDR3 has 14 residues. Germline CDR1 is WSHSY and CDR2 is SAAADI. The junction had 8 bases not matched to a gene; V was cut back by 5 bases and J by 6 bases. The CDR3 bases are TGCGCCAGCAGTCTGAAGCGGGAGGAAGGCGAGCAGTACTTC. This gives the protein CASSLKREEGEQYF.

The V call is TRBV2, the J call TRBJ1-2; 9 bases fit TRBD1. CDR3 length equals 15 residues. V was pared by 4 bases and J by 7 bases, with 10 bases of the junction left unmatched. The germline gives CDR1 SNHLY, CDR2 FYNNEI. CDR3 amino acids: CASSGMGQGTGGYTF. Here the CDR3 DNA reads TGTGCCAGCAGTGGGATGGGACAGGGAACGGGTGGCTACACCTTC.

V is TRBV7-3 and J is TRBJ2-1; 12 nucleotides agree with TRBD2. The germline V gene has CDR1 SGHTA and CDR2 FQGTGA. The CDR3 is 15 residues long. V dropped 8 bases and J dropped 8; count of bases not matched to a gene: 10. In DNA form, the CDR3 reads TGTGCCAGCGCTGTGACTAGCGGGAGTGTCCATGAGCAGTTCTTC. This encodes CASAVTSGSVHEQFF.

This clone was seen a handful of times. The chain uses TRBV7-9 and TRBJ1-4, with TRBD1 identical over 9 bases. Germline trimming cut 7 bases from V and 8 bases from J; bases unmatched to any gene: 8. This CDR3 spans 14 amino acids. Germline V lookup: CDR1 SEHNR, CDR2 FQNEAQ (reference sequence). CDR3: CASNPGQGNEKLFF. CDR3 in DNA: TGTGCCAGCAACCCGGGACAGGGAAACGAAAAACTGTTTTTT. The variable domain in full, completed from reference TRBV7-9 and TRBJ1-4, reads DTGVSQNPRHKITKRGQNVTFRCDPISEHNRLYWYRQTLGQGPEFLTYFQNEAQLEKSRLLSDRFSAERPKGSFSTLEIQRTEQGDSAMYLCASNPGQGNEKLFFGSGTQLSVL.

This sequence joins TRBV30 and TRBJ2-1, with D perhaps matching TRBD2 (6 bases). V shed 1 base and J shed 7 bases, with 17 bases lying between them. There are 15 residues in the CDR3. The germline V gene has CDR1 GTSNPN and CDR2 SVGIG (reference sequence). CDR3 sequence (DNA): TGTGCCTGGAGTGGGGGAGCGGGCGGGTGGAATGAGCAGTTCTTC. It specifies CAWSGGAGGWNEQFF.

The CDR3 sequence: CASSLGQPGLNEKLFF. The CDR3 DNA is TGTGCCAGCAGCTTGGGCCAACCGGGACTCAATGAAAAACTGTTTTTT. This chain links TRBV5-4 with TRBJ1-4, with D maybe TRBD1 (5 bases). Trimming removed 0 bases from V and 5 bases from J, with 14 bases in between. From germline, CDR1 is SGHNT and CDR2 YYREEE (reference sequence). The CDR3 contains 16 residues.

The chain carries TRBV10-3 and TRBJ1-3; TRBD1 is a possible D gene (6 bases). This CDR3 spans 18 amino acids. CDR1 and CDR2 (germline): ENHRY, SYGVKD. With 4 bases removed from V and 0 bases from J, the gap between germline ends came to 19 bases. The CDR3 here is CAISAPRGRGSSGNTIYF. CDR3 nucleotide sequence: TGTGCCATCAGTGCACCCCGGGGGCGGGGGAGCTCTGGAAACACCATATATTTT.

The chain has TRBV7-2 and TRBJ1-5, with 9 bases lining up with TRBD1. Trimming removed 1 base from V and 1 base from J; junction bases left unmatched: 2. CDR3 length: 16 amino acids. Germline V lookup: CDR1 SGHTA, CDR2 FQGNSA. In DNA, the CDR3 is TGTGCCAGCAGCTTAGGGGGACAGGGAAGCAATCAGCCCCAGCATTTT. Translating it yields CASSLGGQGSNQPQHF.

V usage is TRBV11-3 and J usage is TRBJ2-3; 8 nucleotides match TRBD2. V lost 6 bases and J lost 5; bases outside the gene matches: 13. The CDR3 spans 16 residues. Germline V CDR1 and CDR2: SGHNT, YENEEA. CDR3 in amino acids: CASSPTSGGGRDTQYF. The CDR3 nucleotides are TGTGCCAGCAGTCCCACTAGCGGCGGGGGTAGAGATACGCAGTATTTT.

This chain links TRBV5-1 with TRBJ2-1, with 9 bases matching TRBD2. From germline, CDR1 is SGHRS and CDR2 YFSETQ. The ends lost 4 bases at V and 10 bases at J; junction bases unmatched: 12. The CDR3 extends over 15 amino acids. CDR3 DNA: TGCGCCAGCAGCGACGGGACTAGCTTCCTAGTGGAGCAGTTCTTC. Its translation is CASSDGTSFLVEQFF. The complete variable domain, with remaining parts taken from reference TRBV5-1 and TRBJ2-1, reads KAGVTQTPRYLIKTRGQQVTLSCSPISGHRSVSWYQQTPGQGLQFLFEYFSETQRNKGNFPGRFSGRQFSNSRSEMNVSTLELGDSALYLCASSDGTSFLVEQFFGPGTRLTVL.

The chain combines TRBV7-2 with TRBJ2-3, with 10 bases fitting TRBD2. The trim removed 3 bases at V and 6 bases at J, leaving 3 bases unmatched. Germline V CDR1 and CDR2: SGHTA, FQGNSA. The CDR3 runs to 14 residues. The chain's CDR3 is CASSFSGRGDTQYF. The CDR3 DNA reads TGTGCCAGCAGCTTCAGCGGGAGGGGGGATACGCAGTATTTT.

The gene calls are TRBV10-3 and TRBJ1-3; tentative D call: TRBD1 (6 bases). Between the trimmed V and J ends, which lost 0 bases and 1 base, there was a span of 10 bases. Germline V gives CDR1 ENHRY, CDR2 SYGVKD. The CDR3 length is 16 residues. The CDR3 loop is CAISESETGSGNTIYF. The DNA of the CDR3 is TGTGCCATCAGTGAGTCAGAAACAGGGTCTGGAAACACCATATATTTT.

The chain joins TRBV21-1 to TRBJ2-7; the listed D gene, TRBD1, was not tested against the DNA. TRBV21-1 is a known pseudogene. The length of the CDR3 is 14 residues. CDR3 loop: CASSKNVGLGEQYF. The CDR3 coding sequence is TGTGCCAGCAGCAAAAACGTGGGGCTCGGGGAGCAGTACTTC.

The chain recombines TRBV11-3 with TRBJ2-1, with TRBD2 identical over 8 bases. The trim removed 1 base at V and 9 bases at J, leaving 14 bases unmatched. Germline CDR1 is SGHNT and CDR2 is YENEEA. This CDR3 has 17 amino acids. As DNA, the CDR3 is TGTGCCAGCAGCTTAGGGCGGGATGGGGGACTAGGGCGTGAGCAGTTCTTC. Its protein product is CASSLGRDGGLGREQFF.